This entry lists 18 T cell receptor beta chains sequenced from one sample in a study of cytomegalovirus exposure and HLA in healthy donors. The PCR had 60 Vbeta and 13 Jbeta primers. Sequencing used immunoSEQ multiplex PCR; TCRdb keeps in-frame clones, though not all of them. Found here are some 150,000 clones, roughly 80% of them singletons; the top ten hold roughly 5.2%. What was sequenced was PBMCs. All receptors derive from a woman in her late teens or twenties in good health and CMV-seropositive.

The chain's CDR3 is CASSVTDSEKLFF. Here the CDR3 DNA reads TGTGCCAGCAGCGTCACAGACAGTGAAAAACTGTTTTTT. J is TRBJ1-4 and V is TRBV9; maybe TRBD1 (5 bases). V lost 2 bases and J 7 bases, leaving 9 bases between the germline ends. The germline V gene has CDR1 SGDLS and CDR2 YYNGEE. This CDR3 spans 13 amino acids.

This clone appeared a few times. The chain recombines TRBV14 with TRBJ1-2; TRBD1 aligns across 10 bases. Germline CDR1 is SGHDN and CDR2 is FVKESK. The CDR3 contains 18 residues. Trimming took 4 bases from V and 8 from J; bases not matched to a gene: 19. The CDR3 nucleotides read TGTGCCAGCAGCCGGACCGGGTTAATGGGACAGGGGATAGAGGGCTACACCTTC. Translating it yields CASSRTGLMGQGIEGYTF.

V and J are TRBV6-1 and TRBJ2-6; D unresolved. V was cut by 7 bases and J by 0 bases, with 4 bases left in between. Germline CDR1 is MNHNS and CDR2 is SASEGT. The CDR3 consists of 13 residues. The CDR3 spells CASTLSGANVLTF. The DNA for the CDR3 is TGTGCCAGCACCCTCTCTGGGGCCAACGTCCTGACTTTC.

The rearrangement joins TRBV5-6 to TRBJ1-4, with 9 bases lining up with TRBD1. CDR3 length: 14 amino acids. V was clipped by 2 bases and J by 8 bases; unmatched bases: 4. Germline V gene lookup returns CDR1 SGHDT and CDR2 YYEEEE. The CDR3 here is CASSFGQGSEKLFF. In DNA form, the CDR3 reads TGTGCCAGCAGCTTTGGACAGGGGTCGGAAAAACTGTTTTTT.

The chain has TRBV19 and TRBJ2-7, with 8 bases lining up with TRBD1. Germline-derived CDR1 and CDR2 are LNHDA and SQIVND (reference sequence). There are 14 residues in the CDR3. V dropped 5 bases and J dropped 0; count of bases not matched to a gene: 3. CDR3 region: CASSGTGFSYEQYF. CDR3 nucleotide sequence: TGTGCCAGTAGTGGGACAGGCTTCTCCTACGAGCAGTACTTC.

The V and J genes are TRBV11-1 and TRBJ1-3; D unclear. The ends were cut back, 6 bases at V and 4 bases at J, with 16 bases in the middle. There are 15 residues in the CDR3. Per germline, CDR1 SGHAT and CDR2 FQDESV (reference sequence). CDR3 sequence reads: CASRPTLDGGNTIYF. The CDR3 DNA sequence: TGTGCCAGCAGACCAACCCTAGATGGAGGAAACACCATATATTTT.

This chain joins TRBV30 and TRBJ1-2; D perhaps matches TRBD1 (6 bases). CDR1 GTSNPN and CDR2 SVGIG come from the germline V gene (reference sequence). V lost 0 bases and J lost 2, with 16 bases in between. The CDR3 runs to 16 residues. The CDR3 region is CAWSVRSITGNYGYTF. DNA for the CDR3: TGTGCCTGGAGTGTACGGTCTATAACAGGGAACTATGGCTACACCTTC. The full variable domain, in which reference TRBV30 and TRBJ1-2 provide the parts outside the CDR3, is SQTIHQWPATLVQPVGSPLSLECTVEGTSNPNLYWYRQAAGRGLQLLFYSVGIGQISSEVPQNLSASRPQDRQFILSSKKLLLSDSGFYLCAWSVRSITGNYGYTFGSGTRLTVV.

The chain combines TRBV4-1 with TRBJ1-1; D gene unclear. Deletions cut 4 bases from V and 4 bases from J, with 22 bases between. The CDR3 has 17 amino acids. CDR1 is MGHRA, CDR2 YSYEKL, per germline. The CDR3 protein is CASSPPRGREWITEAFF. The CDR3, as DNA: TGCGCCAGCAGCCCCCCGCGGGGAAGGGAATGGATCACTGAAGCTTTCTTT.

The V gene is TRBV9, the J gene TRBJ1-2; 7 nucleotides line up with TRBD1. Trimming took 7 bases from V and 0 from J; bases not matched to a gene: 6. The CDR3 length is 14 residues. CDR1 is SGDLS, CDR2 YYNGEE, per germline. The CDR3 reads CASGTTGTNYGYTF. The CDR3 DNA reads as TGTGCCAGCGGGACGACAGGGACTAACTATGGCTACACCTTC.

This chain uses TRBV4-1 with TRBJ1-6, with TRBD1 as a possible D gene (5 bases). This CDR3 has 17 residues. CDR1 and CDR2 (germline): MGHRA, YSYEKL. Trimming stripped 2 bases from V and 8 bases from J, with 19 bases between. CDR3 region: CASSQKTRGAGYSPLHF. Written as DNA, the CDR3 is TGCGCCAGCAGCCAAAAAACGAGGGGCGCGGGGTATTCACCCCTCCACTTT.

This clone has just one count. Other DNA sequences of this sample code for an identical CDR3. This chain joins TRBV29-1 and TRBJ1-2; 11 bases agree with TRBD1. J lost 4 bases, V lost 4 bases, and 2 bases had no gene match. The CDR3 totals 13 residues. Germline lookup yields CDR1 SQVTM and CDR2 ANQGSEA. The CDR3 region has the DNA TGCAGCGTTGGCGGGACAGGGGGCTATGGCTACACCTTC. It yields the protein CSVGGTGGYGYTF.

This clone has only one observation. The chain joins TRBV6-1 to TRBJ2-1; 12 bases are a match to TRBD2. Germline trimming cut 3 bases from V and 8 bases from J; bases unmatched to any gene: 8. CDR1 is MNHNS, CDR2 SASEGT, per germline. The CDR3 length is 16 residues. This CDR3 reads CASSELSLAGGDEQFF. The CDR3 DNA reads as TGTGCCAGCAGTGAGCTTAGTCTAGCGGGGGGGGATGAGCAGTTCTTC.

The J gene is TRBJ1-2, the V gene TRBV10-3; TRBD1 agrees at 8 bases. CDR1 is ENHRY, CDR2 SYGVKD, per germline. The trim removed 6 bases at V and 6 bases at J, leaving 6 bases unmatched. This CDR3 comprises 13 residues. CDR3 coding DNA: TGTGCCATCAGGGACAGGGCTAAGGATGGCTACACCTTC. Its translation: CAIRDRAKDGYTF.

This sequence joins TRBV6-1 and TRBJ1-5; D might be TRBD1 (6 bases). Germline V gene sequence: CDR1 MNHNS, CDR2 SASEGT. The germline V and J ends were trimmed by 3 bases and 6 bases, with 18 bases remaining between them. The CDR3 has 16 residues. CDR3 nucleotide sequence: TGTGCCAGCAGTGACAGGGGCCAGGGGTGGGGTCAGCCCCAGCATTTT. Residues: CASSDRGQGWGQPQHF.

The chain uses TRBV11-2 and TRBJ2-2, with a weak D call TRBD2 (6 bases). In germline, CDR1 is SGHAT, CDR2 FQNNGV. Trimming removed 2 bases at V and 2 bases at J, with 12 bases between. The CDR3 contains 16 residues. CDR3 DNA: TGTGCCAGCAGCTTACTAGGGGCGGGAAACACCGGGGAGCTGTTTTTT. Translation gives CASSLLGAGNTGELFF.

This clone was seen just once. The V gene is TRBV18, the J gene TRBJ2-3; a possible D gene is TRBD2 (6 bases). Germline CDR1 and CDR2: KGHSH and LQKENI. Trimming stripped 0 bases from V and 0 bases from J, with 13 bases between. This CDR3 is 17 amino acids long. Written as DNA, the CDR3 is TGTGCCAGCTCACCACCGATCGGGGGATTTAGCACAGATACGCAGTATTTT. It encodes CASSPPIGGFSTDTQYF.

This chain links TRBV7-6 with TRBJ1-1; possible D gene TRBD1, 5 bases. V lost 6 bases and J lost 0, with 14 bases in between. The CDR3 runs to 15 residues. CDR1 and CDR2 from the germline V gene are SGHVS and FNYEAQ. The DNA for the CDR3 is TGTGCCAGCAGTCTAGGGGAGGTACTGAACACTGAAGCTTTCTTT. Its protein product is CASSLGEVLNTEAFF.

CDR3 sequence (DNA): TGTGCCACGCAATTAGCGGCCTCCAATGAGCAGTTCTTC. Translated, it gives CATQLAASNEQFF. This chain joins TRBV7-9 and TRBJ2-1; D might be TRBD2 (6 bases). V lost 10 bases and J 6 bases, leaving 16 bases between the germline ends. This CDR3 spans 13 amino acids. Germline loops: CDR1 SEHNR, CDR2 FQNEAQ (reference sequence).